The 7 T cell receptor beta chains below were found in one sample sequenced in a study of cytomegalovirus exposure and HLA in healthy donors. The PCR was carried out with 60 Vbeta primers and 13 Jbeta primers. Profiled with immunoSEQ multiplex PCR; TCRdb holds only in-frame clones, not every one. The sample includes approximately 120,000 clones, about 81% of them seen just once. Sequencing was done on a sample of PBMCs. These receptors were collected from a woman in her twenties or thirties in good health and CMV-seronegative.

The chain joins TRBV7-9 to TRBJ2-5; 8 nucleotides match TRBD2. J lost 9 bases, V lost 0 bases, and 18 bases had no gene match. The length of the CDR3 is 18 residues. Germline CDR1 SEHNR, CDR2 FQNEAQ (reference sequence). This CDR3 reads CASSLARGLSGGPGAQYF. DNA of the CDR3: TGTGCCAGCAGCTTAGCGAGGGGATTGAGCGGGGGCCCCGGGGCCCAGTACTTC.

This clone was observed a handful of times. The CDR3 loop reads CASSLGSGVYGYTF. The CDR3 DNA is TGTGCCAGCAGCTTAGGCTCAGGGGTTTATGGCTACACCTTC. J is TRBJ1-2 and V is TRBV13; perhaps TRBD1 as D (6 bases). In germline, CDR1 is PRHDT, CDR2 FYEKMQ (reference sequence). Deletions cut 0 bases from V and 5 bases from J, with 10 bases between. The CDR3 runs to 14 residues.

The V call is TRBV11-1, the J call TRBJ1-2; 9 bases line up with TRBD1. CDR1 and CDR2 (germline): SGHAT, FQDESV (reference sequence). The junction had 4 bases not matched to a gene; V was cut back by 5 bases and J by 6 bases. The CDR3 spans 13 residues. The CDR3 sequence: CASSQTGGDGYTF. CDR3 nucleotides: TGTGCCAGCAGCCAAACAGGGGGCGATGGCTACACCTTC.

This clone was counted between two and nine times. The genes are TRBV7-6 and TRBJ2-7; D gene uncertain. CDR1 is SGHVS, CDR2 FNYEAQ, per germline. The CDR3 has 14 amino acids. V was trimmed by 3 bases and J by 7 bases, leaving 16 bases between them. Written as DNA, the CDR3 is TGTGCCAGCAGCTTGGGTAGCTCCTTAACAGAGCAGTACTTC. It translates to CASSLGSSLTEQYF.

The chain is built from TRBV9 and TRBJ1-3; a weak D match, TRBD1 (5 bases). V dropped 1 base and J dropped 0 bases, with 11 bases sitting between them. Germline values: CDR1 SGDLS, CDR2 YYNGEE. The CDR3 covers 16 residues. This chain's CDR3 is CASSVNRHHSGNTIYF. Written as DNA, the CDR3 is TGTGCCAGCAGCGTAAACAGGCACCACTCTGGAAACACCATATATTTT.

This chain links TRBV6-1 with TRBJ1-5; TRBD1 is a possible D gene (6 bases). The CDR3 runs to 14 residues. Trimming shortened V by 3 bases and J by 4 bases, and 10 bases separated the two germline ends. Germline-derived CDR1 and CDR2 are MNHNS and SASEGT. The CDR3 DNA follows: TGTGCCAGCAGTGACCTACAGGGTAATCAGCCCCAGCATTTT. Translating it yields CASSDLQGNQPQHF.

Note on this clone: Its ends do not fully match the called genes, so a read error is possible. The chain recombines TRBV7-9 with TRBJ2-7, with D hard to call. Per germline, CDR1 SEHNR and CDR2 FQNEAQ (reference sequence). The CDR3 consists of 13 residues. The CDR3 here is CSSSLGSSGEQYF. The DNA of the CDR3 is TGTTCCAGCAGTTTAGGTTCCTCGGGCGAGCAGTACTTC.